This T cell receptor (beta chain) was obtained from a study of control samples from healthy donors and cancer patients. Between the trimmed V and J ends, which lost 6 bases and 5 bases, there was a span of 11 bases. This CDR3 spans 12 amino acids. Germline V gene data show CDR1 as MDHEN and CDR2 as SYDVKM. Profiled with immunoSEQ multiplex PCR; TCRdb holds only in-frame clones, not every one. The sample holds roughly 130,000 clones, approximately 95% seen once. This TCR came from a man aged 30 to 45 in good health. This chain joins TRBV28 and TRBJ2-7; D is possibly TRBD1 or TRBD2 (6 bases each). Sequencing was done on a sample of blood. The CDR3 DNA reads TGTGCCAGCAGGCCCGGGGGCCACGAGCAGTACTTC. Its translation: CASRPGGHEQYF. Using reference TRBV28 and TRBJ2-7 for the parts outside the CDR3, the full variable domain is DVKVTQSSRYLVKRTGEKVFLECVQDMDHENMFWYRQDPGLGLRLIYFSYDVKMKEKGDIPEGYSVSREKKERFSLILESASTNQTSMYLCASRPGGHEQYFGPGTRLTVT.